The next 15 T cell receptor beta chains were all read from a single sample in a study of PD-1 blockade in classical Hodgkin lymphoma (dated by TCRdb to 2018 to 2021). This specimen's time point label, per the study, means: cycle 4 day 1 (C4D1), after more than five weeks of nivolumab. Every trial patient had relapsed following autologous stem cell transplantation, and prior brentuximab vedotin exposure was what differed among cohorts A, B and C. The protocol used for the library was the immunoSEQ multiplex PCR assay. TCRdb stores this immuneACCESS table with in-frame sequences only. Part of the clones is absent; in the studies checked, under half of the shortfall reflects unresolved V genes, and no reason is known for the rest. Counted in this sample were 15,000 to 25,000 clones; 76% of them appeared once. Of the sample, roughly 20% is held by the ten largest clones. Sequenced material: peripheral blood mononuclear cells (PBMCs), taken before the fourth cycle of nivolumab. Every receptor here comes from a human donor with classical Hodgkin lymphoma.

The chain joins TRBV15 to TRBJ2-2; no clear D. The CDR3 contains 16 residues. The V gene's germline CDR1 is LNHNV and CDR2 YYDKDF (reference sequence). Trimming shortened V by 0 bases and J by 4 bases, and 12 bases separated the two germline ends. The CDR3 DNA reads TGTGCCACCAGCAGAGATGCAAGGATTCTCACCGGGGAGCTGTTTTTT. This encodes CATSRDARILTGELFF.

The rearrangement joins TRBV27 to TRBJ2-1, with a weak D call TRBD2 (7 bases). V was trimmed by 2 bases and J by 8 bases, leaving 16 bases between them. The CDR3 covers 15 residues. The germline V gene has CDR1 MNHEY and CDR2 SMNVEV (reference sequence). The CDR3 bases are TGTGCCAGCAGTTTAAACGTGGGGGGGCAGGATGAGCAGTTCTTC. Protein product: CASSLNVGGQDEQFF.

The chain couples TRBV4-3 to TRBJ1-3; 7 bases agree with TRBD1. The CDR3 contains 16 residues. The trim removed 0 bases at V and 4 bases at J, leaving 6 bases unmatched. The germline V gene encodes CDR1 LGHNA and CDR2 YSLEER. Here the CDR3 DNA reads TGCGCCAGCAGCCAAGATGCGACAGGGAGAGGAAACACCATATATTTT. This sequence encodes CASSQDATGRGNTIYF.

The chain combines TRBV19 with TRBJ1-1; D perhaps matches TRBD1 (5 bases). Per germline, CDR1 LNHDA and CDR2 SQIVND (reference sequence). The CDR3 sequence is 16 residues long. Trimming left V 5 bases short and J 2 bases short, with 18 bases between. Written as DNA, the CDR3 is TGTGCCAGTAGTTTTTATAAGGGACCACTAAACACTGAAGCTTTCTTT. Translated: CASSFYKGPLNTEAFF.

This clone was detected only a few times. Different DNA sequences within this sample yield the same CDR3. J is TRBJ1-5 and V is TRBV6-6, with D uncertain. The CDR3 totals 11 residues. The germline V and J ends were trimmed by 5 bases and 6 bases, with 5 bases remaining between them. The germline CDR1 and CDR2 sequences are MNHNY and SVGAGI (reference sequence). The CDR3 is CASSIGQPQHF. As DNA, the CDR3 is TGTGCCAGCAGTATAGGTCAGCCCCAGCATTTT.

The rearrangement links TRBV21-1 to TRBJ1-5. TRBV21-1 is classified as a pseudogene. The CDR3 is 14 residues long. As DNA, the CDR3 is TGTGCCAGCAGCCTAGAAGGGGGGAATCAGCCCCAGCATTTT. Translation: CASSLEGGNQPQHF.

The genes are TRBV5-1 and TRBJ2-3; 7 bases fit TRBD2. This CDR3 comprises 15 residues. The germline V gene has CDR1 SGHRS and CDR2 YFSETQ. Unmatched junction bases numbered 10, after V lost 3 bases and J lost 6 bases. The CDR3 DNA is TGCGCCAGCAGCTCCCTACTAGCGACGGGGGATACGCAGTATTTT. Translating it yields CASSSLLATGDTQYF.

The chain couples TRBV9 to TRBJ2-3, with TRBD1 matching 9 bases. The CDR3 sequence is 16 residues long. V shed 0 bases, J shed 5 bases, and the junction held 7 bases outside the gene matches. In germline, CDR1 is SGDLS, CDR2 YYNGEE. The CDR3 DNA reads as TGTGCCAGCAGCGTAGGGACAGGGGTCCGGTTAGATACGCAGTATTTT. It specifies CASSVGTGVRLDTQYF.

The chain has TRBV28 and TRBJ1-2, with 8 nucleotides matching TRBD1. The junction had 6 bases not matched to a gene; V was cut back by 2 bases and J by 4 bases. This CDR3 contains 15 residues. From germline, CDR1 is MDHEN and CDR2 SYDVKM. CDR3 protein: CASSLMTGAGYGYTF. CDR3 nucleotides: TGTGCCAGCAGTTTAATGACAGGGGCTGGCTATGGCTACACCTTC.

This clone qualifies as large. This sequence joins TRBV5-6 and TRBJ1-2; no clear D. The CDR3 length is 12 residues. V lost 0 bases, J lost 8 bases, and 8 bases lay in between. Germline V CDR1 and CDR2: SGHDT, YYEEEE. CDR3 sequence: CASSLEGWGYTF. The DNA for the CDR3 is TGTGCCAGCAGCTTGGAGGGTTGGGGCTACACCTTC.

V and J are TRBV6-6 and TRBJ1-5, with TRBD1 identical over 9 bases. CDR3 size: 14 residues. Germline CDR1 and CDR2: MNHNY and SVGAGI (reference sequence). The junction had 7 bases not matched to a gene; V was cut back by 7 bases and J by 6 bases. The CDR3 spells CASTYGTGSQPQHF. The DNA of the CDR3 is TGTGCCAGCACCTATGGGACAGGGTCTCAGCCCCAGCATTTT.

This sequence joins TRBV28 and TRBJ1-3; D call uncertain. Per germline, CDR1 MDHEN and CDR2 SYDVKM. The CDR3 consists of 13 residues. Trimming removed 6 bases from V and 2 bases from J, with 8 bases in between. CDR3 bases: TGTGCCAGCAGCCTCCTAACTGGAAACACCATATATTTT. Its translation: CASSLLTGNTIYF.

This clone was seen a single time. V gene TRBV30 combines with J gene TRBJ1-2, with D possibly matching TRBD1 (6 bases). CDR1 is GTSNPN and CDR2 is SVGIG in the germline V gene (reference sequence). This CDR3 is 11 amino acids long. With 4 bases removed from V and 8 bases from J, the gap between germline ends came to 11 bases. CDR3 in amino acids: CAWTQGGGYTF. The CDR3 DNA sequence: TGTGCCTGGACACAGGGAGGAGGCTACACCTTC.

The rearrangement links TRBV21-1 to TRBJ1-5. TRBV21-1 is tagged as a pseudogene. There are 14 residues in the CDR3. DNA for the CDR3: TGTGCCAGCAGCAAAGCGCGGCGGAATCAGCCCCAGCATTTT. Its protein product is CASSKARRNQPQHF.

The chain links TRBV15 to TRBJ1-2; D might be TRBD1 (5 bases). This CDR3 has 15 residues. Deletions cut 7 bases from V and 9 bases from J, with 24 bases between. Germline lookup yields CDR1 LNHNV and CDR2 YYDKDF (reference sequence). The CDR3 is CATTTGLGFGLSYTF. The CDR3 nucleotides are TGTGCCACCACCACAGGCCTGGGATTCGGGCTTAGCTACACCTTC.